Reported below is one T cell receptor (beta chain). Its antigen is currently not known. It has no much larger one-base neighbor in the sample; base qualities were not kept. The entry originates in a study of blood T cell repertoires in COVID-19 (TCRdb year 2020). Background for the entire study: The collaborator samples originated in the United States, Italy and Spain and spanned the acute and convalescent phases of COVID-19. The material from the prospective study consisted of cDNA or gDNA derived from T cells, B-cell-depleted T cells, or PBMCs. The dataset comprised deeply sampled blood TCRbeta repertoires from subjects exposed to, actively infected with, or recovered from COVID-19. The repertoires were released in a freely available public database meant as a resource for research on the immune response to SARS-CoV-2. The samples were drawn from two sources: the first 160 participants of the ongoing ImmuneRACE study, and 950 to 1,500 subjects contributed by 6 global collaborators. A de-identified subject ID, COVID-19 status, age in years and sex were almost always included in the sample metadata. Where available, HLA class I and class II types were obtained from metadata supplied by the sample provider rather than from assay-based typing.

Trimming removed 1 base from V and 4 bases from J, leaving 8 bases between the germline ends. The germline V gene (reference sequence) provides CDR1 LGHDT and CDR2 YNNKEL. There are 13 amino acids in the CDR3, from cysteine to phenylalanine inclusive. The only DNA kept is the CDR3, 39 bases in frame from the first base. TCRbeta CDR3 regions were amplified from genomic DNA using the immunoSEQ Assay, a bias-controlled multiplex PCR. As for how the authors treated the data: Within the assay, amplification of reference gene primers was used to estimate how many nucleated cells each sample contained. To quantify the absolute abundance of each unique TCRbeta CDR3 rearrangement, sequence reads were collapsed and filtered. For each sample, productive Simpson clonality was calculated as the square root of Simpson's diversity index over productive rearrangements. TCRdb provides this immuneACCESS table in a form limited to in-frame rearrangements. Some clones are lacking; in checked studies, under half of them reflect an unresolved V gene, and why the rest are absent is not known. The V and J calls and clone size come from that table; D and trimming were worked out from the DNA. For this sample the table gives about 220,000 clones, of which around four fifths were detected only once. The ten top clones hold about 20% of the sample.

The collaborating institutions used their own protocols to collect whole blood in K2EDTA tubes. For TCRbeta analysis, collaborator samples were shipped as frozen whole blood, as isolated PBMCs, or as DNA extracted from either sample type. On the study overall, not on this receptor specifically: How much clinical and demographic metadata was included differed by source and by participant, and the metadata was provided uncurated.

The V and J segments used are TRBV3-1 (or the pseudogene TRBV3-2) and TRBJ2-7; the D gene cannot be named for sure. The sequenced sample was peripheral blood. The sequence came from a man aged 25 to 40 with active or convalescent COVID-19. CDR3 reads: CASSQGSGYEQYF. DNA sequence: TGTGCCAGCAGCCAAGGGTCAGGATACGAGCAGTACTTC.